The 30 T cell receptor beta chains given below trace back to one sample, sequenced in a study of T-cell memory formation after mild COVID-19. TCRdb called the 5' RACE reads again in MiXCR, with one record for every CDR3 protein. Of 300,000 to 350,000 distinct CDR3 sequences listed, approximately 12% were seen once; the top ten hold roughly 23%. Sequenced input: PBMCs or a T cell subset sorted from them (not recorded which). The receptors come from a man aged 18-30 years who had mild COVID-19 (a few samples of this study predate the infection). Cell type and time point are not known.

The chain has TRBV3-2 and TRBJ2-7; the D segment call TRBD2 is taken from the table without a DNA check. TRBV3-2 is listed as a pseudogene. This CDR3 has 18 amino acids. CDR3 sequence reads: CASSQGFQGPFSSYEQYV. The CDR3 DNA is TGTGCCAGCAGCCAAGGATTTCAGGGACCCTTTAGCTCCTACGAGCAGTACGTC.

This chain links TRBV7-9 with TRBJ1-4, with no clear D. Trimming cost V 5 bases and J 2 bases, with 15 bases left between them. The CDR3 loop spans 16 amino acids. Germline V gene sequence: CDR1 SEHNR, CDR2 FQNEAQ (reference sequence). The CDR3 bases are TGTGCCAGCAGCCATCCCTACATTGGGACTAATGAAAAACTGTTTTTT. This gives the protein CASSHPYIGTNEKLFF. The whole variable domain, filled in from reference TRBV7-9 and TRBJ1-4, reads DTGVSQNPRHKITKRGQNVTFRCDPISEHNRLYWYRQTLGQGPEFLTYFQNEAQLEKSRLLSDRFSAERPKGSFSTLEIQRTEQGDSAMYLCASSHPYIGTNEKLFFGSGTQLSVL.

This clonotype was seen a few times. V usage is TRBV11-2 and J usage is TRBJ1-6; 9 nucleotides agree with TRBD1. The CDR3 loop spans 15 amino acids. The junction had 7 bases not matched to a gene; V was cut back by 4 bases and J by 9 bases. Germline loops: CDR1 SGHAT, CDR2 FQNNGV. The CDR3 protein is CASSSEQGATSPLHF. CDR3 bases: TGTGCCAGCAGCTCGGAACAGGGGGCAACTTCACCCCTCCACTTT.

V gene TRBV4-1 combines with J gene TRBJ1-5; D is possibly TRBD1 (6 bases). The CDR3 is made up of 15 amino acids. The V gene lost 2 bases and the J gene lost 1 base, with 9 bases spanning the gap. CDR1 and CDR2 from the germline V gene are MGHRA and YSYEKL. The chain's CDR3 is CASSQTGPSNQPQHF. The CDR3 nucleotides read TGCGCCAGCAGCCAAACAGGGCCGAGCAATCAGCCCCAGCATTTT.

A few counts support this clonotype. V is TRBV5-1 and J is TRBJ2-5; 8 bases match TRBD2. This CDR3 spans 15 amino acids. J was trimmed by 4 bases and V by 3 bases; bases with no gene match: 8. Germline loops: CDR1 SGHRS, CDR2 YFSETQ. The CDR3 is CASSSTGTSRETQYF. The CDR3 DNA reads TGCGCCAGCAGCTCTACCGGGACTAGTCGAGAGACCCAGTACTTC.

This clonotype turned up a few times. The chain recombines TRBV7-2 with TRBJ1-1; weak D call: TRBD1 (5 bases). Germline-derived CDR1 and CDR2 are SGHTA and FQGNSA. The V end lost 5 bases, the J end lost 4 bases, and 17 bases lay between the germline ends. The CDR3 sequence is 15 residues long. This CDR3 is CASSPFLGGGTEAFF. In nucleotides, the CDR3 is TGTGCCAGCAGCCCGTTTTTGGGGGGGGGCACTGAAGCTTTCTTT.

This clonotype turned up a few times. The rearrangement uses TRBV6-6 and TRBJ1-1; maybe TRBD1 (5 bases). The V gene's germline CDR1 is MNHNY and CDR2 SVGAGI (reference sequence). V lost 6 bases and J 0 bases, leaving 14 bases between the germline ends. This CDR3 contains 15 residues. The CDR3 sequence is CASSFPGTVNTEAFF. CDR3 DNA sequence: TGTGCCAGCAGCTTCCCCGGGACGGTGAACACTGAAGCTTTCTTT.

This chain links TRBV29-1 with TRBJ1-1; D is undetermined. V gave up 4 bases and J gave up 5 bases, with 11 bases separating them. Germline assignment: CDR1 SQVTM and CDR2 ANQGSEA. The CDR3 length is 12 residues. This chain's CDR3 is CSVVVTRTEAFF. The CDR3 DNA is TGCAGCGTTGTGGTCACGAGAACTGAAGCTTTCTTT.

This chain uses TRBV4-1 with TRBJ2-3, with 8 nucleotides matching TRBD1. Germline CDR1 is MGHRA and CDR2 is YSYEKL. Trimming at V came to 0 bases and at J to 4 bases, leaving 6 bases not matched to a gene. The CDR3 consists of 16 residues. For the CDR3, the DNA is TGCGCCAGCAGCCAAGAGGGGCAGGGGGCTGCAGATACGCAGTATTTT. Its translation is CASSQEGQGAADTQYF.

The table lists this clonotype with a few counts. This rearrangement joins TRBV7-2 to TRBJ2-7; D is ambiguous. Between the trimmed V and J ends, which lost 5 bases and 0 bases, there was a span of 11 bases. Per the germline V gene, CDR1 is SGHTA and CDR2 is FQGNSA. This CDR3 comprises 14 residues. The DNA for the CDR3 is TGTGCCAGCAGCCGCAGTATCCACTCCTACGAGCAGTACTTC. Amino acids: CASSRSIHSYEQYF.

This clonotype was counted between two and nine times. The chain combines TRBV28 with TRBJ2-5; 11 positions match TRBD2. After removal of 6 bases from V and 1 base from J, the junction contained 22 bases not matched to a gene. Germline V gene sequence: CDR1 MDHEN, CDR2 SYDVKM. The CDR3 sequence is 21 residues long. DNA of the CDR3: TGTGCCAGCAGCCCCCTACCCCGGGATCCGGGACTAGCGGATTTCCAAGAGACCCAGTACTTC. Its protein is CASSPLPRDPGLADFQETQYF.

This clonotype was observed a handful of times. The V gene is TRBV29-1, the J gene TRBJ1-1; D perhaps matches TRBD1 (5 bases). The V gene's germline CDR1 is SQVTM and CDR2 ANQGSEA. V was cut by 5 bases and J by 0 bases, with 16 bases left in between. This CDR3 has 15 residues. This chain's CDR3 is CSVQYRQQMNTEAFF. DNA for the CDR3: TGCAGCGTTCAATACAGACAGCAAATGAACACTGAAGCTTTCTTT.

As regards this clonotype: Because the CDR3's place on the DNA is in doubt, the DNA is left out and the CDR3 is given as listed by TCRdb. The chain couples TRBV7-2 to TRBJ2-3; no DNA check was done on the table's D call, TRBD1. Germline loops: CDR1 SGHTA, CDR2 FQGNSA. The CDR3 length is 15 residues, termini included. The chain's CDR3 is CASSLVALGALVEYF.

The CDR3 loop is CASSFEMANTIYF. The CDR3 bases are TGTGCCAGCAGCTTCGAGATGGCAAACACCATATATTTT. The chain links TRBV7-2 to TRBJ1-3; unclear D gene. The CDR3 consists of 13 residues. CDR1 is SGHTA and CDR2 is FQGNSA in the germline V gene. V lost 3 bases and J lost 6, with 9 bases in between.

This clonotype was picked up a small number of times. This sequence joins TRBV5-1 and TRBJ2-5; 10 bases are shared with TRBD2. This CDR3 is 16 amino acids long. The V segment lost 1 base and the J segment 5 bases; nucleotides outside the gene matches: 8. In germline, CDR1 is SGHRS, CDR2 YFSETQ. The CDR3 sequence is CASSLQSGGAFETQYF. The CDR3 bases are TGCGCCAGCAGCTTGCAAAGCGGGGGGGCCTTTGAGACCCAGTACTTC.

This rearrangement joins TRBV5-1 to TRBJ2-3; maybe TRBD1 (6 bases). Germline V CDR1 and CDR2: SGHRS, YFSETQ. Trimming stripped 6 bases from V and 4 bases from J, with 18 bases between. The CDR3 runs to 15 residues. The CDR3 sequence: CASKNRAGAPDTQYF. The DNA of the CDR3 is TGCGCCAGCAAGAATCGGGCAGGGGCCCCAGATACGCAGTATTTT.

This clonotype was seen repeatedly, ten times or more. V gene TRBV4-1 combines with J gene TRBJ2-7; tentatively, D is TRBD1 (6 bases). Deletions cut 4 bases from V and 2 bases from J, with 12 bases between. The germline V gene encodes CDR1 MGHRA and CDR2 YSYEKL. The CDR3 contains 14 residues. CDR3 sequence (DNA): TGCGCCAGCAGCCGGGACAACGACGCCTACGAGCAGTACTTC. Protein: CASSRDNDAYEQYF.

The chain couples TRBV5-4 to TRBJ2-1; 7 positions agree with TRBD2. The CDR3 has 14 amino acids. The germline V gene encodes CDR1 SGHNT and CDR2 YYREEE (reference sequence). Trimming cost V 2 bases and J 9 bases; bases outside gene matches: 8. The CDR3 spells CASSFFGGKGEQFF. The CDR3 nucleotides are TGTGCCAGCAGCTTTTTCGGGGGGAAGGGTGAGCAGTTCTTC.

The chain is built from TRBV2 and TRBJ2-1, with TRBD2 identical over 7 bases. The germline V gene has CDR1 SNHLY and CDR2 FYNNEI. Trimming took 7 bases from V and 3 from J; bases not matched to a gene: 9. This CDR3 has 15 residues. CDR3 region: CASNLLAALYNEQFF. The CDR3 nucleotides are TGTGCCAGCAACCTCCTAGCGGCTCTCTACAATGAGCAGTTCTTC. The full variable domain, rest sourced from reference TRBV2 and TRBJ2-1, is EPEVTQTPSHQVTQMGQEVILRCVPISNHLYFYWYRQILGQKVEFLVSFYNNEISEKSEIFDDQFSVERPDGSNFTLKIRSTKLEDSAMYFCASNLLAALYNEQFFGPGTRLTVL.

This clonotype was seen only a few times. V is TRBV7-8 and J is TRBJ2-3; TRBD2 agrees at 9 bases. V lost 6 bases to trimming and J lost 3 bases; unmatched junction nucleotides: 10. Germline V gene lookup returns CDR1 SGHVS and CDR2 FQNEAQ. There are 16 residues in the CDR3. DNA for the CDR3: TGTGCCAGCAGGCCAGGCGGGGGGGGGCTGACAGATACGCAGTATTTT. It yields the protein CASRPGGGGLTDTQYF. The variable domain in full, completed from reference TRBV7-8 and TRBJ2-3, reads GAGVSQSPRYKVAKRGQDVALRCDPISGHVSLFWYQQALGQGPEFLTYFQNEAQLDKSGLPSDRFFAERPEGSVSTLKIQRTQQEDSAVYLCASRPGGGGLTDTQYFGPGTRLTVL.

The CDR3 region is CASRNRGVSGYTF. The CDR3 region has the DNA TGTGCCAGCAGGAACAGGGGAGTCTCTGGCTACACCTTC. This chain uses TRBV7-2 with TRBJ1-2; 7 nucleotides align to TRBD1. The CDR3 spans 13 residues. J was trimmed by 7 bases and V by 6 bases; bases with no gene match: 8. Germline values: CDR1 SGHTA, CDR2 FQGNSA.

This clonotype was detected a few times. This rearrangement joins TRBV5-6 to TRBJ2-1, with TRBD1 matching 10 bases. The V gene's germline CDR1 is SGHDT and CDR2 YYEEEE. J was trimmed by 6 bases and V by 4 bases; bases with no gene match: 7. The CDR3 has 15 amino acids. The CDR3 coding sequence is TGTGCCAGCAGCAAGCACGGGACAGGGGTCAATGAGCAGTTCTTC. Its protein is CASSKHGTGVNEQFF.

This clonotype turned up a few times. This chain joins TRBV19 and TRBJ2-7, with a possible D match to TRBD1 (5 bases). Germline CDR1 LNHDA, CDR2 SQIVND (reference sequence). The CDR3 runs 14 residues. Between the trimmed V and J ends, which lost 3 bases and 6 bases, there was a span of 15 bases. CDR3 sequence reads: CASSISPGHSEQYF. The CDR3 DNA is TGTGCCAGTAGTATTAGCCCAGGGCATTCCGAGCAGTACTTC.

Here the CDR3 reads CASSQAGTRTSTDTQYF. The DNA of the CDR3 is TGTGCCAGCAGCCAAGCCGGGACAAGAACTAGCACAGATACGCAGTATTTT. V is TRBV3-1 and J is TRBJ2-3; possible D gene TRBD1, 6 bases. This CDR3 contains 17 residues. V lost 1 base and J lost 0, with 14 bases in between. Germline CDR1 reads LGHDT; CDR2 reads YNNKEL (reference sequence).

There are many counts of this clonotype. V is TRBV27 and J is TRBJ2-1; 12 nucleotides line up with TRBD2. This CDR3 has 14 amino acids. After removal of 6 bases from V and 7 bases from J, the junction contained 4 bases not matched to a gene. Germline V lookup: CDR1 MNHEY, CDR2 SMNVEV (reference sequence). CDR3 DNA: TGTGCCAGCAGGCCGGGACTAGCGGGTAATGAGCAGTTCTTC. The encoded protein is CASRPGLAGNEQFF.

The sample holds a few counts of this clonotype. This chain joins TRBV6-5 and TRBJ2-3, with TRBD2 identical over 9 bases. CDR1 MNHEY and CDR2 SVGAGI come from the germline V gene. Trimming cost V 0 bases and J 4 bases; bases outside gene matches: 8. The CDR3 extends over 17 amino acids. CDR3 nucleotides: TGTGCCAGCAGTTACTCCTTGGCGGGGGGGTTATCAGATACGCAGTATTTT. Protein sequence: CASSYSLAGGLSDTQYF.

This chain connects TRBV5-5 to TRBJ2-2, with 8 bases matching TRBD1. The V segment lost 3 bases and the J segment 3 bases; nucleotides outside the gene matches: 13. Germline CDR1 and CDR2: SGHKS and YYEKEE (reference sequence). CDR3 length: 18 amino acids. The DNA for the CDR3 is TGTGCCAGCAGCTCGTACCCCCCCGGGACAGGAGACACCGGGGAGCTGTTTTTT. Translation gives CASSSYPPGTGDTGELFF.

This clonotype was detected a few times. The J gene is TRBJ2-4, the V gene TRBV4-1; TRBD2 aligns across 12 bases. The CDR3 sequence is 14 residues long. Unmatched junction bases numbered 3, after V lost 4 bases and J lost 8 bases. The germline CDR1 and CDR2 sequences are MGHRA and YSYEKL. As DNA, the CDR3 is TGCGCCAGCAGCCTTCTAGCGGGGGGGGACATTCAGTACTTC. Its protein product is CASSLLAGGDIQYF.

The V and J genes are TRBV2 and TRBJ1-2; the D gene is possibly TRBD1 (5 bases). The CDR3 is made up of 16 amino acids. Germline CDR1 and CDR2: SNHLY and FYNNEI. V was trimmed by 3 bases and J by 4 bases, leaving 18 bases between them. This CDR3 reads CASSEHSAGSPYGYTF. CDR3 bases: TGTGCCAGCAGTGAGCACTCGGCAGGGAGTCCCTATGGCTACACCTTC.

This clonotype has just a few counts. The gene calls are TRBV5-1 and TRBJ2-5; D may correspond to TRBD1 or TRBD2 (6 bases each). Germline V gives CDR1 SGHRS, CDR2 YFSETQ. There are 14 residues in the CDR3. V lost 7 bases and J 5 bases, leaving 18 bases between the germline ends. The CDR3 spells CASGQNRAGETQYF. CDR3 sequence (DNA): TGCGCCAGCGGACAAAACAGGGCGGGGGAGACCCAGTACTTC.